Presented here are 30 T cell receptor beta chains from one specimen sequenced in a study of cytomegalovirus exposure and HLA in healthy donors. The PCR made use of 60 Vbeta and 13 Jbeta primers. The table came from immunoSEQ multiplex PCR; TCRdb's copy has only in-frame clones and leaves some out. The sample yields over 55,000 clones, approximately 87% seen once. The sample was PBMCs. The receptor set was obtained from a man aged 18 to 29 in good health and CMV-seronegative.

The chain carries TRBV7-2 and TRBJ2-1, with 9 positions matching TRBD1. This CDR3 has 16 amino acids. V dropped 2 bases and J dropped 7; count of bases not matched to a gene: 9. Germline loops: CDR1 SGHTA, CDR2 FQGNSA. The CDR3 region is CASSLRPGTGYNEQFF. The CDR3 DNA reads as TGTGCCAGCAGCTTACGCCCAGGGACAGGGTATAATGAGCAGTTCTTC.

The chain couples TRBV7-3 to TRBJ1-1, with D perhaps matching TRBD1 (5 bases). Germline CDR1 is SGHTA and CDR2 is FQGTGA. Trimming pared 2 bases from V and 1 base from J, leaving 8 bases between. The CDR3 consists of 14 residues. This CDR3 reads CASSLGGSNTEAFF. CDR3 sequence (DNA): TGTGCCAGCAGCTTAGGGGGGTCGAACACTGAAGCTTTCTTT.

The table lists this clone with a few counts. V usage is TRBV6-5 and J usage is TRBJ1-5; D may be TRBD1 (5 bases). The CDR3 covers 14 residues. Trimming shortened V by 7 bases and J by 3 bases, and 13 bases separated the two germline ends. Germline V CDR1 and CDR2: MNHEY, SVGAGI. CDR3 protein: CASKPGGINQPQHF. For the CDR3, the DNA is TGTGCCAGCAAGCCGGGGGGAATCAATCAGCCCCAGCATTTT.

The CDR3 DNA reads TGTGCCTGGAGTGTACAGGCCTACGAGCAGTACTTC. Translation: CAWSVQAYEQYF. The genes are TRBV30 and TRBJ2-7; possibly TRBD1 for D (5 bases). Germline values: CDR1 GTSNPN, CDR2 SVGIG (reference sequence). This CDR3 has 12 residues. The ends were cut back, 0 bases at V and 2 bases at J, with 5 bases in the middle.

The V gene is TRBV6-5, the J gene TRBJ2-5, with D tentatively TRBD2 (6 bases). V was clipped by 2 bases and J by 0 bases, with 10 bases between them. The CDR3 has 15 amino acids. Germline values: CDR1 MNHEY, CDR2 SVGAGI. CDR3 bases: TGTGCCAGCAGTTACCTGGGGGGACACCAAGAGACCCAGTACTTC. It is translated as CASSYLGGHQETQYF.

The rearrangement uses TRBV6-5 and TRBJ2-2, with 10 nucleotides matching TRBD1. Germline loops: CDR1 MNHEY, CDR2 SVGAGI. V shed 7 bases and J 7 bases; nucleotides not matched to a gene: 9. CDR3 length equals 15 residues. The CDR3 DNA reads TGTGCCAGCAAGGACAGGGGGGTGACCATCGGGGAGCTGTTTTTT. This sequence encodes CASKDRGVTIGELFF.

V and J are TRBV5-1 and TRBJ1-1; the match to TRBD1 covers 9 bases. V lost 4 bases and J lost 4; bases outside the gene matches: 2. Germline lookup yields CDR1 SGHRS and CDR2 YFSETQ. CDR3 size: 13 residues. In DNA, the CDR3 is TGCGCCAGCAGCAAGGACAGGGGCACTGAAGCTTTCTTT. Translated: CASSKDRGTEAFF.

The chain recombines TRBV9 with TRBJ1-4; D is undetermined. CDR3 length: 14 residues. V gave up 4 bases and J gave up 6 bases, with 13 bases separating them. From germline, CDR1 is SGDLS and CDR2 YYNGEE. Here the CDR3 reads CASSSRWQDEKLFF. CDR3 DNA sequence: TGTGCCAGCAGCTCCCGATGGCAAGATGAAAAACTGTTTTTT.

The rearrangement uses TRBV10-1 and TRBJ1-6; the match to TRBD1 covers 9 bases. CDR3 length: 14 amino acids. Germline CDR1 is WNHNN and CDR2 is SYGVQD (reference sequence). V lost 6 bases to trimming and J lost 9 bases; unmatched junction nucleotides: 6. DNA for the CDR3: TGCGCCAGCAGCTTCGGGACAGGGCTTTCACCCCTCCACTTT. This codes for CASSFGTGLSPLHF.

CDR3 region: CASSPAEGYGYTF. CDR3 DNA: TGTGCCAGCTCACCCGCGGAAGGTTATGGCTACACCTTC. This chain connects TRBV18 to TRBJ1-2; D remains unclear. V was cut by 3 bases and J by 5 bases, with 10 bases left in between. Germline CDR1 is KGHSH and CDR2 is LQKENI. The CDR3 is 13 amino acids.

The V and J genes are TRBV18 and TRBJ2-1, with 14 bases identical to TRBD2. Germline lookup yields CDR1 KGHSH and CDR2 LQKENI. The CDR3 contains 16 residues. V lost 3 bases and J lost 7; bases outside the gene matches: 5. Written as DNA, the CDR3 is TGTGCCAGCTCACCTTCGACTAGCGGGGGGGCAAATGAGCAGTTCTTC. Translating gives CASSPSTSGGANEQFF.

The chain carries TRBV2 and TRBJ2-7, with TRBD1 matching over 7 bases. The CDR3 consists of 15 residues. The V gene end was trimmed by 6 bases and the J gene end by 2 bases; junction bases not matched to a gene: 10. Looked up from germline, CDR1 is SNHLY and CDR2 is FYNNEI. The CDR3 loop reads CASRGFRGIPYEQYF. The DNA for the CDR3 is TGTGCCAGCAGGGGGTTCAGGGGGATACCCTACGAGCAGTACTTC.

The chain is built from TRBV6-5 and TRBJ1-6, with TRBD1 matching over 7 bases. Germline loops: CDR1 MNHEY, CDR2 SVGAGI. This CDR3 has 14 amino acids. Trimming at V came to 5 bases and at J to 8 bases, leaving 6 bases not matched to a gene. In DNA form, the CDR3 reads TGTGCCAGCAGTACGACAGGGTATCATTCACCCCTCCACTTT. This encodes CASSTTGYHSPLHF.

The V and J genes are TRBV27 and TRBJ1-1; tentatively, D is TRBD1 (5 bases). The CDR3 runs 14 residues. Germline V CDR1 and CDR2: MNHEY, SMNVEV (reference sequence). V dropped 5 bases and J dropped 1 base, with 11 bases sitting between them. CDR3 DNA: TGTGCCAGCAGTCCTAGGCAGGGGAACACTGAAGCTTTCTTT. It yields the protein CASSPRQGNTEAFF.

V gene TRBV11-2 combines with J gene TRBJ1-2; D uncertain. CDR1 SGHAT and CDR2 FQNNGV come from the germline V gene. V was pared by 5 bases and J by 6 bases, with 7 bases between. The CDR3 contains 11 residues. DNA of the CDR3: TGTGCCAGCAGCGAAGCACATGGCTACACCTTC. It encodes CASSEAHGYTF.

The V gene is TRBV7-2, the J gene TRBJ1-1; weak D call: TRBD1 (5 bases). The CDR3 is 17 amino acids. V was pared by 2 bases and J by 1 base, with 17 bases between. The V gene's germline CDR1 is SGHTA and CDR2 FQGNSA. In DNA, the CDR3 is TGTGCCAGCAGCTTACCGTATCTTAGGGGAAAGAACACTGAAGCTTTCTTT. Amino acid sequence: CASSLPYLRGKNTEAFF.

The gene calls are TRBV28 and TRBJ2-7; 7 nucleotides line up with TRBD2. Germline CDR1 MDHEN, CDR2 SYDVKM. The ends lost 6 bases at V and 4 bases at J; junction bases unmatched: 3. There are 12 residues in the CDR3. The CDR3 DNA follows: TGTGCCAGCAGCGTCGGGGGGTACGAGCAGTACTTC. Protein sequence: CASSVGGYEQYF.

The CDR3 protein is CASSEVSPGANQPQHF. DNA for the CDR3: TGTGCCAGCAGTGAAGTATCACCAGGGGCTAATCAGCCCCAGCATTTT. The chain employs TRBV6-1 and TRBJ1-5; a weak D match, TRBD1 (6 bases). This CDR3 contains 16 residues. Trimming stripped 1 base from V and 4 bases from J, with 14 bases between. CDR1 is MNHNS, CDR2 SASEGT, per germline.

The CDR3 here is CASSEGGYYNEQFF. The CDR3 DNA sequence: TGTGCCAGCAGTGAGGGAGGGTACTACAATGAGCAGTTCTTC. The chain employs TRBV2 and TRBJ2-1; 7 bases fit TRBD2. Germline V gives CDR1 SNHLY, CDR2 FYNNEI. Trimming removed 3 bases from V and 3 bases from J; junction bases left unmatched: 2. This CDR3 spans 14 amino acids.

The rearrangement links TRBV6-6 to TRBJ2-1, with 8 nucleotides matching TRBD1. The germline V gene has CDR1 MNHNY and CDR2 SVGAGI (reference sequence). V lost 6 bases and J lost 8; bases outside the gene matches: 3. The CDR3 spans 12 residues. Written as DNA, the CDR3 is TGTGCCAGCAGGACAGGGGACTATGAGCAGTTCTTC. Its protein is CASRTGDYEQFF.

This chain joins TRBV4-1 and TRBJ1-6, with D unclear. Trimming removed 0 bases from V and 5 bases from J, with 8 bases in between. CDR1 and CDR2 (germline): MGHRA, YSYEKL. The CDR3 is 15 residues long. The CDR3 sequence: CASSQEGSNNSPLHF. CDR3 coding DNA: TGCGCCAGCAGCCAAGAGGGCAGCAATAATTCACCCCTCCACTTT.

This chain joins TRBV20-1 and TRBJ1-2, with unresolved D. The V gene lost 6 bases and the J gene lost 10 bases, with 6 bases spanning the gap. Germline CDR1 DFQATT, CDR2 SNEGSKA (reference sequence). The CDR3 sequence is 8 residues long. The CDR3 bases are TGCAGTGCCTTCGTCTACACCTTC. This codes for CSAFVYTF.

In this sample, this clone turned up once. CDR3 protein: CASSLTSGSYNEQFF. The DNA of the CDR3 is TGTGCCAGCAGCCTAACTAGCGGATCCTACAATGAGCAGTTCTTC. This chain uses TRBV2 with TRBJ2-1; 8 bases fit TRBD2. In germline, CDR1 is SNHLY, CDR2 FYNNEI. The V and J ends lost 6 bases and 1 base, in that order; junction bases with no gene match: 5. This CDR3 has 15 residues.

The chain uses TRBV30 and TRBJ1-3; D remains ambiguous. Germline loops: CDR1 GTSNPN, CDR2 SVGIG (reference sequence). CDR3 length: 13 residues. The ends were cut back, 2 bases at V and 2 bases at J, with 7 bases in the middle. CDR3: CAWSLETGNTIYF. DNA of the CDR3: TGTGCCTGGAGTTTGGAGACTGGAAACACCATATATTTT. Together with reference TRBV30 and TRBJ1-3, the CDR3 gives the full variable domain: SQTIHQWPATLVQPVGSPLSLECTVEGTSNPNLYWYRQAAGRGLQLLFYSVGIGQISSEVPQNLSASRPQDRQFILSSKKLLLSDSGFYLCAWSLETGNTIYFGEGSWLTVV.

The genes are TRBV2 and TRBJ1-2; 8 bases are a match to TRBD1. This CDR3 is built from 12 residues. Germline V gives CDR1 SNHLY, CDR2 FYNNEI. The J segment lost 8 bases and the V segment lost 4 bases, leaving 3 bases of the junction unmatched. CDR3 bases: TGTGCCAGCAGTGCAGGGGGCGGGGGCTACACCTTC. It translates to CASSAGGGGYTF.

This clone appeared a single time. The chain employs TRBV19 and TRBJ1-1; weak D call: TRBD1 (5 bases). Trimming left V 5 bases short and J 0 bases short, with 13 bases between. This CDR3 comprises 15 residues. Germline V gene data show CDR1 as LNHDA and CDR2 as SQIVND (reference sequence). The CDR3 here is CASSLTGSVNTEAFF. The CDR3 DNA sequence: TGTGCCAGTAGTCTTACAGGATCCGTGAACACTGAAGCTTTCTTT.

The chain has TRBV25-1 and TRBJ1-1, with TRBD1 identical over 8 bases. This CDR3 comprises 15 residues. V gave up 4 bases and J gave up 5 bases; unmatched junction bases: 9. The germline V gene encodes CDR1 MGHDK and CDR2 SYGVNS. The CDR3 DNA follows: TGTGCCAGCAGTGGCCAGGGGGCCCGGGAAACTGAAGCTTTCTTT. Protein product: CASSGQGARETEAFF.

This clone was seen a few times. The chain uses TRBV28 and TRBJ2-5; TRBD2 agrees at 10 bases. J lost 0 bases, V lost 8 bases, and 6 bases had no gene match. The CDR3 length is 15 residues. Germline lookup yields CDR1 MDHEN and CDR2 SYDVKM. In DNA, the CDR3 is TGTGCCAGCCTTAGCGGGGGGCCGTACCAAGAGACCCAGTACTTC. This codes for CASLSGGPYQETQYF.

The chain carries TRBV4-1 and TRBJ1-4; 10 bases line up with TRBD1. Germline V gene data show CDR1 as MGHRA and CDR2 as YSYEKL. This CDR3 has 17 amino acids. V shed 1 base, J shed 8 bases, and the junction held 10 bases outside the gene matches. As DNA, the CDR3 is TGCGCCAGCAGCCAAGGCCCCGGGGGACAGGGGCAGGAAAAACTGTTTTTT. It translates to CASSQGPGGQGQEKLFF.

This rearrangement joins TRBV4-1 to TRBJ1-4; D is undetermined. Germline V lookup: CDR1 MGHRA, CDR2 YSYEKL. CDR3 length equals 17 residues. Trimming took off 0 bases at V and 0 bases at J, with 11 bases between the two ends. CDR3 protein: CASSQDIGATTNEKLFF. CDR3 coding DNA: TGCGCCAGCAGCCAAGACATCGGTGCGACAACTAATGAAAAACTGTTTTTT.